The TCR beta chain under discussion was sequenced for a study of blood T cell repertoires in COVID-19. For the study at large: Donors in the United States, Italy and Spain gave samples during acute or convalescent COVID-19. PBMCs, B-cell-depleted T cells, or T cells provided the cDNA or gDNA that made up the material.

Original processing notes: The assay estimated nucleated cells by amplifying reference gene primers. The data were produced by immunoSEQ multiplex PCR, yet TCRdb's version contains in-frame clones alone and is incomplete. That table supplies the V and J calls and clone size; D and trimming were determined from the DNA. The table records 250,000 to 300,000 clones, about 90% of them present only once. The V gene lost 4 bases and the J gene lost 9 bases, with 23 bases spanning the gap. Germline CDR1 is SGDLS and CDR2 is YYNGEE. CDR3 size: 16 residues. The rearrangement uses TRBV9 and TRBJ2-1; D may be TRBD2 (7 bases). This sequence originates from a woman between 50 and 59 years old who had recovered from COVID-19. Source material: peripheral blood. The CDR3 sequence: CASSPLGGLRLSEQFF. CDR3 nucleotide sequence: TGTGCCAGCAGCCCACTGGGGGGGCTAAGGTTGAGTGAGCAGTTCTTC. The full variable domain, with the rest looked up from reference TRBV9 and TRBJ2-1, is DSGVTQTPKHLITATGQRVTLRCSPRSGDLSVYWYQQSLDQGLQFLIQYYNGEERAKGNILERFSAQQFPDLHSELNLSSLELGDSALYFCASSPLGGLRLSEQFFGPGTRLTVL.